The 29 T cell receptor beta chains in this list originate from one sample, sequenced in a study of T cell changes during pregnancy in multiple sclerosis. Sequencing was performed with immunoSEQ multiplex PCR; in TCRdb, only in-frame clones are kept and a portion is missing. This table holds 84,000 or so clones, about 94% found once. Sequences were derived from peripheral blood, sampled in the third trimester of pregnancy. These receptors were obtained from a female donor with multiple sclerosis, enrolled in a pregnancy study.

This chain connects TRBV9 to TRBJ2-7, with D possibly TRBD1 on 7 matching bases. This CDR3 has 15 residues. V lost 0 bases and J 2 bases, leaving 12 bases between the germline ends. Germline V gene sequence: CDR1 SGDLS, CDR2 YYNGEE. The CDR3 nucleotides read TGTGCCAGCAGCGTAGAGGAGGGGGCTGCCTACGAGCAGTACTTC. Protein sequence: CASSVEEGAAYEQYF.

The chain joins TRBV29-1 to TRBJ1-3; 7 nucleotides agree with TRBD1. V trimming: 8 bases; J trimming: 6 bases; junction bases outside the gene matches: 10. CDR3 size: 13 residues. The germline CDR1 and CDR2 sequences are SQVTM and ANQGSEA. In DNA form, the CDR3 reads TGCAGCTTCAGGACAGGATACTTAAACACCATATATTTT. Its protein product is CSFRTGYLNTIYF.

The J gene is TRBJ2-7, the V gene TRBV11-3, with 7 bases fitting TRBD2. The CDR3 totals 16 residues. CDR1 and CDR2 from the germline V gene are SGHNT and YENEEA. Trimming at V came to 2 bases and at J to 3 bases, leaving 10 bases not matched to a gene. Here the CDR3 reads CASSLKSGDYNYEQYF. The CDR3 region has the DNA TGTGCCAGCAGCTTAAAGTCGGGGGACTACAACTACGAGCAGTACTTC. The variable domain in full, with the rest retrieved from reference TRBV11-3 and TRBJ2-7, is EAGVVQSPRYKIIEKKQPVAFWCNPISGHNTLYWYLQNLGQGPELLIRYENEEAVDDSQLPKDRFSAERLKGVDSTLKIQPAELGDSAVYLCASSLKSGDYNYEQYFGPGTRLTVT.

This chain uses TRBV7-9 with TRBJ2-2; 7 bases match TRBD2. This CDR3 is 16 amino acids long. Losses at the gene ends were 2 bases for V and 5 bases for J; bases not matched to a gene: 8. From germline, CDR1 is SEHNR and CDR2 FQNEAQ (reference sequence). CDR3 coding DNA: TGTGCCAGCAGCTTATTTGAGCGGGGCCGAACCGGGGAGCTGTTTTTT. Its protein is CASSLFERGRTGELFF. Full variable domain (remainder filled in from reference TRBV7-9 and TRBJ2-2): DTGVSQNPRHKITKRGQNVTFRCDPISEHNRLYWYRQTLGQGPEFLTYFQNEAQLEKSRLLSDRFSAERPKGSFSTLEIQRTEQGDSAMYLCASSLFERGRTGELFFGEGSRLTVL.

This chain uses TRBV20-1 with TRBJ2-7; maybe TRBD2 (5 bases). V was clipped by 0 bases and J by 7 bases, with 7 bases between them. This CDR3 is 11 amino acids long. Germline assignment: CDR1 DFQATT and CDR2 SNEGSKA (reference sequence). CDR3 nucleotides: TGCAGTGCTAGAGAGGAGGCGGAGCAGTACTTC. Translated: CSAREEAEQYF.

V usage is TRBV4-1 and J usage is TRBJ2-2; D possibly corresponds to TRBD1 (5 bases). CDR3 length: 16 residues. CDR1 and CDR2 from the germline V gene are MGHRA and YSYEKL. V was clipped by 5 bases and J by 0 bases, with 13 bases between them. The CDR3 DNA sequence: TGCGCCAGCAGCTCATTCCAGGGCGCGAACACCGGGGAGCTGTTTTTT. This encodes CASSSFQGANTGELFF.

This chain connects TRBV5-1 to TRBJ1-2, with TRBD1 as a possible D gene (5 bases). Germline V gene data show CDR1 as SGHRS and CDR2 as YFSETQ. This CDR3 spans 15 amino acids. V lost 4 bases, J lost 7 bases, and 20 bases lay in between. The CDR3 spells CASSTQGGRIGGYTF. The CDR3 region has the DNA TGCGCCAGCAGCACTCAGGGTGGTAGAATTGGTGGCTACACCTTC.

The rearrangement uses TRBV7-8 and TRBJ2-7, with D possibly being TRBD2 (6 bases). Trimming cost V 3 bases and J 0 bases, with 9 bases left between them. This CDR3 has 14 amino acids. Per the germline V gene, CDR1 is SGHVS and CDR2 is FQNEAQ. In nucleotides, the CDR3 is TGTGCCAGCAGCTTGGAGGGAATCTCCTACGAGCAGTACTTC. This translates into CASSLEGISYEQYF.

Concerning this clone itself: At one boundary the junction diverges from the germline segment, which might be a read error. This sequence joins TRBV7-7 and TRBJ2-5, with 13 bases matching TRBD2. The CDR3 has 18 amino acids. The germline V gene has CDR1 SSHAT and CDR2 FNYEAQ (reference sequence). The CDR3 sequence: CASSPRTSGGVYQETQYF. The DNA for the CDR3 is TGTGCTAGCAGCCCAAGGACTAGCGGGGGTGTGTACCAAGAGACCCAGTACTTC.

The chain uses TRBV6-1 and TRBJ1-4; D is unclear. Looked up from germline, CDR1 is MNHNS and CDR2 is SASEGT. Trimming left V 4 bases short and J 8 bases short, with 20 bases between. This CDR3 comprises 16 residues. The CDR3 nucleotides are TGTGCCAGCAGTGCTCCCGGAGGTCACGGATGGGAAAAACTGTTTTTT. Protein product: CASSAPGGHGWEKLFF.

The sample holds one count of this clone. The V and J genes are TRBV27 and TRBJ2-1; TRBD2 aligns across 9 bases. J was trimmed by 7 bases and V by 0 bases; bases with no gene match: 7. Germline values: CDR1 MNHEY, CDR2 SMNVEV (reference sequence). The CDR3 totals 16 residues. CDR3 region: CASSLSPSGAVNEQFF. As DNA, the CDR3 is TGTGCCAGCAGTTTATCACCTAGCGGGGCCGTAAATGAGCAGTTCTTC.

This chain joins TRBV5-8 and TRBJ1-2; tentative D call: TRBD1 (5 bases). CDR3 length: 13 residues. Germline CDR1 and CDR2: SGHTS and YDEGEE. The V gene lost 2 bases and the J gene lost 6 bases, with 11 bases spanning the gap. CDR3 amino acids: CASSFNLRDGYTF. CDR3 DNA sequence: TGTGCCAGCAGCTTTAATCTCAGGGATGGCTACACCTTC.

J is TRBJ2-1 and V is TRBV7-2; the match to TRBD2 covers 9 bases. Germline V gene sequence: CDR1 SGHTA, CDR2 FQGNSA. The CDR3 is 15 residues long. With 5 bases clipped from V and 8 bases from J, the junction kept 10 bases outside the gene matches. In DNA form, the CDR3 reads TGTGCCAGCAGCCAACCGGGACTAGCTCCCGATGAGCAGTTCTTC. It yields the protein CASSQPGLAPDEQFF.

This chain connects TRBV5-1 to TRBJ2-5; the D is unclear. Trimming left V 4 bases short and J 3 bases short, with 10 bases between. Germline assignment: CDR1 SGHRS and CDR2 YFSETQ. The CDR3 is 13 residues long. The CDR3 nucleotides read TGCGCCAGCAGCCGACAAGAAAAAGAGACCCAGTACTTC. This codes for CASSRQEKETQYF.

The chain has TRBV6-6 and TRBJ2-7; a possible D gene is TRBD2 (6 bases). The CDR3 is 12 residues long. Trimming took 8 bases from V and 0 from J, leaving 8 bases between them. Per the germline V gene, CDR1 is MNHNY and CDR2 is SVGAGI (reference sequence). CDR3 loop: CASAGLSYEQYF. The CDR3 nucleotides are TGTGCCAGCGCGGGACTCTCCTACGAGCAGTACTTC.

CDR3: CASSPPGYGYTF. The CDR3 nucleotides read TGTGCCAGTAGCCCCCCGGGCTATGGCTACACCTTC. J is TRBJ1-2 and V is TRBV19, with D hard to call. Germline CDR1 reads LNHDA; CDR2 reads SQIVND (reference sequence). The CDR3 loop spans 12 amino acids. V was pared by 6 bases and J by 4 bases, with 9 bases between.

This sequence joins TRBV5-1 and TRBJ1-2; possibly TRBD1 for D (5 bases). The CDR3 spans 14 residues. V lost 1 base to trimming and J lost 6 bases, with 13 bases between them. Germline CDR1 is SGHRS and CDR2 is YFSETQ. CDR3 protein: CASSLRQGQDGYTF. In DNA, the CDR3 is TGCGCCAGCAGCTTGCGGCAGGGTCAGGATGGCTACACCTTC.

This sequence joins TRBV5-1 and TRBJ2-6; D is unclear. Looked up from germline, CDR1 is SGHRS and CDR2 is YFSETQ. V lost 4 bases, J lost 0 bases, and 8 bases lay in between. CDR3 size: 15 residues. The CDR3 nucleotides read TGCGCCAGCAGCCTGGCAGGCTCTGGGGCCAACGTCCTGACTTTC. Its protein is CASSLAGSGANVLTF.

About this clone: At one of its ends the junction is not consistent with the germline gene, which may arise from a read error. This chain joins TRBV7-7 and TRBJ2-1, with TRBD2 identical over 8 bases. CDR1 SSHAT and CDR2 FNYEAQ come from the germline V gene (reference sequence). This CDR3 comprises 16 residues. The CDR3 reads CASSLGPTGGGNEQFF. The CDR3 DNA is TGTGCTAGCAGCTTAGGTCCTACCGGGGGGGGCAATGAGCAGTTCTTC.

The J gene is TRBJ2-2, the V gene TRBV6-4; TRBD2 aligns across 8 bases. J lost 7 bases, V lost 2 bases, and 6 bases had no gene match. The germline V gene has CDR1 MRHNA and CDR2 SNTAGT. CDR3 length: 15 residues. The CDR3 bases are TGTGCCAGCAGTGACGTCGGGGGGGATTTCGGGGAGCTGTTTTTT. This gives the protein CASSDVGGDFGELFF.

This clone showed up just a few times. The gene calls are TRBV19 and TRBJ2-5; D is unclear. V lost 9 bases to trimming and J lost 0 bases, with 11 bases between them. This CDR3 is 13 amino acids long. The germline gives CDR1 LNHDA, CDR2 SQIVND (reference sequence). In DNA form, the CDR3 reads TGTGCCAGCAGTCAGAGGTACCAAGAGACCCAGTACTTC. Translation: CASSQRYQETQYF.

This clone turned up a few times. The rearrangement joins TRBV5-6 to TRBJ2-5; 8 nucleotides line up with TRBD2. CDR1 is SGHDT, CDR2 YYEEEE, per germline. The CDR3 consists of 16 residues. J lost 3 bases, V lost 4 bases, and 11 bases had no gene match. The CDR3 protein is CASSLRGGPQEETQYF. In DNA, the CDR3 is TGTGCCAGCAGCCTACGCGGGGGGCCGCAGGAAGAGACCCAGTACTTC.

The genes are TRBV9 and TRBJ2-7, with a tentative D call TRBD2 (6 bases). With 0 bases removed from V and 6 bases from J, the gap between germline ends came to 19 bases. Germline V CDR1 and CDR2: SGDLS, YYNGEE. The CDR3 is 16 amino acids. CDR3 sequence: CASSVDGGALPPEQYF. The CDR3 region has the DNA TGTGCCAGCAGCGTAGATGGCGGGGCCCTCCCTCCCGAGCAGTACTTC.

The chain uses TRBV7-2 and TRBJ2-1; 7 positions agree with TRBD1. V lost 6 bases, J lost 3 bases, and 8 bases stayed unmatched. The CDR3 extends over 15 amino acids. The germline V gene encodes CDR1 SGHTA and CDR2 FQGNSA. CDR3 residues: CASRKGAQGYNEQFF. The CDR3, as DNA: TGTGCCAGCAGGAAGGGGGCCCAGGGCTACAATGAGCAGTTCTTC. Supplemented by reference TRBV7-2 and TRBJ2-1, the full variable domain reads GAGVSQSPSNKVTEKGKDVELRCDPISGHTALYWYRQSLGQGLEFLIYFQGNSAPDKSGLPSDRFSAERTGGSVSTLTIQRTQQEDSAVYLCASRKGAQGYNEQFFGPGTRLTVL.

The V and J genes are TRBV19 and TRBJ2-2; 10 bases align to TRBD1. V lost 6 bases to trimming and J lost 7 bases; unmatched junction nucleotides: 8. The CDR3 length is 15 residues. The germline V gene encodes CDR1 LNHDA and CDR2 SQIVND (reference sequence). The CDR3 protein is CASRVTGGKGGELFF. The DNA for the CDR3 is TGTGCCAGTAGGGTGACAGGGGGCAAAGGCGGGGAGCTGTTTTTT.

Written as DNA, the CDR3 is TGTGCCAGTACCCAAACAGGGGTCGAGCAGTACTTC. This codes for CASTQTGVEQYF. V and J are TRBV19 and TRBJ2-7; 7 nucleotides line up with TRBD1. Looked up from germline, CDR1 is LNHDA and CDR2 is SQIVND (reference sequence). The ends lost 7 bases at V and 6 bases at J; junction bases unmatched: 6. There are 12 residues in the CDR3.

CDR3 sequence: CASSEAGADTQYF. Written as DNA, the CDR3 is TGTGCCAGCAGTGAGGCGGGGGCAGATACGCAGTATTTT. The chain joins TRBV19 to TRBJ2-3; 7 positions agree with TRBD2. Germline V gene sequence: CDR1 LNHDA, CDR2 SQIVND (reference sequence). The V segment lost 9 bases and the J segment 4 bases; nucleotides outside the gene matches: 7. The length of the CDR3 is 13 residues.

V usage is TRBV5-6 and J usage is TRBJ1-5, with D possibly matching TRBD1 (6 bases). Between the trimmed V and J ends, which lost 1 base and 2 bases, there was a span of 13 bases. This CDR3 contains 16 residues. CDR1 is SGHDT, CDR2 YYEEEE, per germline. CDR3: CASSLPGDGGNQPQHF. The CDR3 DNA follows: TGTGCCAGCAGCTTGCCAGGGGATGGCGGCAATCAGCCCCAGCATTTT.

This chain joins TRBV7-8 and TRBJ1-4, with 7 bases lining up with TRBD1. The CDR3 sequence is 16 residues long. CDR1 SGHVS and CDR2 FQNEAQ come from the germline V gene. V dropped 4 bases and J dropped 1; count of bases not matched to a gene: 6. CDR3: CASSWGRGRTNEKLFF. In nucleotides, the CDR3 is TGTGCCAGCAGCTGGGGTAGGGGGCGAACTAATGAAAAACTGTTTTTT.